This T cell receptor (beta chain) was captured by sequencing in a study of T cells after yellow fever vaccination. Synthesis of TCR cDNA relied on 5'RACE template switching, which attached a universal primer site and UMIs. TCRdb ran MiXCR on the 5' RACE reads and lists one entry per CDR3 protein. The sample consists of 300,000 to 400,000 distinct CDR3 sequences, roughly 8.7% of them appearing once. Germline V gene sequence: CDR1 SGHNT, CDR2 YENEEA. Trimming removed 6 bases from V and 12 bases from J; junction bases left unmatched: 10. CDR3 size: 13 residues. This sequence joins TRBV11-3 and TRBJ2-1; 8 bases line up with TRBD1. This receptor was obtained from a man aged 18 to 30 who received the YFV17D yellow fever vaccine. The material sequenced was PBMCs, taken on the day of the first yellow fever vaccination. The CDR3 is CASSYGQGRLQFF. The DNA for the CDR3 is TGTGCCAGCAGTTATGGACAGGGAAGGTTGCAGTTCTTC.